This T cell receptor beta chain emerged from a study of blood T cells in healthy people across ages. The table lists this clonotype with a few counts. The authors ran a second PCR of about 7 to 11 cycles using a sample-barcoded 5' primer and a J-beta primer mix. TCRdb re-analysed the 5' RACE reads in MiXCR, keeping a single row per CDR3 protein. There are about 1.8 million distinct CDR3 sequences in the sample; just under 50% occur only once, and less than 2.5% lies in the top ten. The clonotype was recovered from a middle-aged woman in good health. The specimen sequenced was blood.

The CDR3 reads CASTVGYEQYF. In DNA form, the CDR3 reads TGTGCCAGCACCGTCGGCTACGAGCAGTACTTC. V usage is TRBV6-2 or TRBV6-3 and J usage is TRBJ2-7; D is uncertain. V was pared by 7 bases and J by 3 bases, with 7 bases between. The length of the CDR3 is 11 residues. The germline V gene encodes CDR1 MNHEY and CDR2 SVGEGT.